This TCR beta chain stems from a study of T cells in Graves' hyperthyroidism and ophthalmopathy. Study-wide results and caveats: Onset of ophthalmopathy came a median approximately 6.9 months after the model predicted it.

The CDR3 sequence is 15 residues long. Germline V gene sequence: CDR1 DFQATT, CDR2 SNEGSKA (reference sequence). The source material, RNA transcripts, was used to amplify TCR beta CDR3 regions. In the first-round RT-PCR of the TCR CDR3, the HTBI primer set was used. TCRdb independently ran MiXCR on the multiplex PCR reads; one entry per CDR3 protein. This sample has 800,000 or so distinct CDR3 sequences; roughly 40% occur once, and the top ten carry more than 7%. This clonotype turned up a few times. The antigen is not known. A junction boundary mismatches the germline segment, possibly from a read error.

Material for sequencing was blood. The receptor was isolated from a man aged 18 to 35 with Graves' hyperthyroidism. J is TRBJ2-7 and V is TRBV20-1; 8 positions match TRBD2. The CDR3 region is CSATPGGSASSEQYF. Written as DNA, the CDR3 is TGCAGTGCTACGCCGGGAGGGTCTGCATCCTCCGAGCAGTACTTC.